One sample yielded the 15 T cell receptor beta chains listed below, sequenced in a study of technical replicates of blood from a handful of donors. The assay was immunoSEQ multiplex PCR, and TCRdb's table has in-frame clones only and misses some. The top ten clones hold about 3.9% of a sample with 40,000 to 60,000 clones, approximately 90% of them seen once. Sequencing input: PBMCs. These receptors came from a human donor in good health. Some clones in this sample may be carry-over from other donors' samples.

V is TRBV7-9 and J is TRBJ1-2; D might be TRBD1 (5 bases). CDR1 and CDR2 (germline): SEHNR, FQNEAQ (reference sequence). The V and J ends lost 1 base and 4 bases respectively, with 10 bases between them. CDR3 length: 14 residues. CDR3 sequence: CASSLDAGLYGYTF. CDR3 coding DNA: TGTGCCAGCAGCTTAGATGCAGGGCTCTATGGCTACACCTTC. Full variable domain (rest looked up from reference TRBV7-9 and TRBJ1-2): DTGVSQNPRHKITKRGQNVTFRCDPISEHNRLYWYRQTLGQGPEFLTYFQNEAQLEKSRLLSDRFSAERPKGSFSTLEIQRTEQGDSAMYLCASSLDAGLYGYTFGSGTRLTVV.

The CDR3 loop is CASSLMRGGVETQYF. The CDR3 DNA follows: TGTGCCAGCAGCCTCATGCGGGGGGGTGTAGAGACCCAGTACTTC. V is TRBV4-2 and J is TRBJ2-5; the match to TRBD2 covers 9 bases. Trimming removed 4 bases from V and 4 bases from J; junction bases left unmatched: 7. The CDR3 totals 15 residues. Germline V gene sequence: CDR1 LGHNA, CDR2 YNFKEQ.

This chain uses TRBV19 with TRBJ1-5; D gene unclear. The CDR3 runs to 16 residues. The germline V and J ends were trimmed by 0 bases and 6 bases, with 15 bases remaining between them. Germline V gene sequence: CDR1 LNHDA, CDR2 SQIVND (reference sequence). The CDR3 region is CASSIDGPPRLQPQHF. In DNA form, the CDR3 reads TGTGCCAGTAGTATAGATGGCCCTCCGAGGCTTCAGCCCCAGCATTTT.

This chain joins TRBV9 and TRBJ2-3; 8 bases align to TRBD1. The ends lost 4 bases at V and 1 base at J; junction bases unmatched: 14. The CDR3 has 18 residues. The germline gives CDR1 SGDLS, CDR2 YYNGEE. The CDR3 bases are TGTGCCAGCAGCCAAGGACAGGGCGGTATAGCTGGCACAGATACGCAGTATTTT. This translates into CASSQGQGGIAGTDTQYF.

This rearrangement joins TRBV5-3 to TRBJ2-1, with a tentative D call TRBD2 (5 bases). TRBV5-3 is treated as an ORF (open reading frame) with a function not yet certain. This CDR3 contains 13 residues. The germline V and J ends were trimmed by 4 bases and 7 bases, with 12 bases remaining between them. The CDR3, as DNA: TGTGCCAGAAGCCCATGTCCGGGGAATGAGCAGTTCTTC. Translating gives CARSPCPGNEQFF.

The chain employs TRBV6-6 and TRBJ2-7; possible D gene TRBD2, 6 bases. The CDR3 covers 14 residues. The V end lost 3 bases, the J end lost 7 bases, and 16 bases lay between the germline ends. In germline, CDR1 is MNHNY, CDR2 SVGAGI (reference sequence). The CDR3, as DNA: TGTGCCAGCAGTTATTCCGGGAGTTGGGGGGAGCAGTACTTC. It encodes CASSYSGSWGEQYF.

This clone has only one observation. This chain links TRBV30 with TRBJ1-4; TRBD1 might be the D (6 bases). Trimming removed 4 bases at V and 7 bases at J, with 16 bases between. The CDR3 consists of 14 residues. Germline CDR1 is GTSNPN and CDR2 is SVGIG (reference sequence). CDR3 residues: CAWNRRGGGEKLFF. CDR3 nucleotide sequence: TGTGCCTGGAATCGGCGAGGGGGGGGTGAAAAACTGTTTTTT.

This chain uses TRBV29-1 with TRBJ2-7; D is uncertain. Germline CDR1 is SQVTM and CDR2 is ANQGSEA. The V end was cut by 6 bases, the J end by 5 bases, with 11 bases between. This CDR3 is 11 amino acids long. This CDR3 reads CSVAGSNEQYF. The CDR3 DNA reads TGCAGCGTGGCAGGATCCAACGAGCAGTACTTC.

The chain recombines TRBV5-6 with TRBJ2-7, with 7 bases fitting TRBD1. V trimming: 0 bases; J trimming: 1 base; junction bases outside the gene matches: 1. This CDR3 has 14 amino acids. Germline V gene lookup returns CDR1 SGHDT and CDR2 YYEEEE. The CDR3 DNA follows: TGTGCCAGCAGCTTGGGGGACAGTTCCTACGAGCAGTACTTC. Protein: CASSLGDSSYEQYF. Full variable domain (rest looked up from reference TRBV5-6 and TRBJ2-7): DAGVTQSPTHLIKTRGQQVTLRCSPKSGHDTVSWYQQALGQGPQFIFQYYEEEERQRGNFPDRFSGHQFPNYSSELNVNALLLGDSALYLCASSLGDSSYEQYFGPGTRLTVT.

The rearrangement uses TRBV4-3 and TRBJ1-1, with D perhaps TRBD1 (5 bases). V was shortened by 4 bases and J by 4 bases, with 16 bases between the two germline ends. The CDR3 loop spans 15 amino acids. Germline V gene data show CDR1 as LGHNA and CDR2 as YSLEER. The CDR3 region is CASSPRAGGGTEAFF. For the CDR3, the DNA is TGCGCCAGCAGCCCTCGAGCGGGGGGAGGCACTGAAGCTTTCTTT.

The V call is TRBV2, the J call TRBJ1-2, with D possibly matching TRBD1 (6 bases). The V gene lost 6 bases and the J gene lost 7 bases, with 24 bases spanning the gap. The germline V gene has CDR1 SNHLY and CDR2 FYNNEI. This CDR3 is 16 amino acids long. Here the CDR3 reads CASRTLKAGVDRGYTF. The CDR3 DNA sequence: TGTGCCAGCAGGACCTTAAAGGCAGGGGTTGATCGTGGCTACACCTTC.

This chain connects TRBV6-4 to TRBJ2-1, with TRBD1 as a possible D gene (6 bases). In germline, CDR1 is MRHNA, CDR2 SNTAGT. The CDR3 length is 13 residues. V was shortened by 6 bases and J by 6 bases, with 12 bases between the two germline ends. The CDR3 DNA sequence: TGTGCCAGCAGCCTAACAGGGTCCAATGAGCAGTTCTTC. As protein: CASSLTGSNEQFF.

The genes are TRBV19 and TRBJ1-5, with unresolved D. Germline V CDR1 and CDR2: LNHDA, SQIVND (reference sequence). V lost 5 bases to trimming and J lost 0 bases, with 5 bases between them. The CDR3 runs 13 residues. The CDR3 sequence is CASSHSSNQPQHF. CDR3 DNA: TGTGCCAGTAGTCACAGTAGCAATCAGCCCCAGCATTTT.

A single count supports this clone. This chain uses TRBV4-3 with TRBJ1-2; D ambiguous. The germline CDR1 and CDR2 sequences are LGHNA and YSLEER. The CDR3 is 14 amino acids. The ends were cut back, 1 base at V and 7 bases at J, with 13 bases in the middle. The DNA for the CDR3 is TGCGCCAGCAGCCAAGCCCGGGAGGGCGGTGGCTACACCTTC. It translates to CASSQAREGGGYTF.

The chain employs TRBV7-9 and TRBJ1-2; D unresolved. V was cut by 3 bases and J by 2 bases, with 13 bases left in between. This CDR3 comprises 15 residues. Germline CDR1 SEHNR, CDR2 FQNEAQ (reference sequence). DNA for the CDR3: TGTGCCAGCAGCTTCCCAGGTCGTTCCAACTATGGCTACACCTTC. Translated: CASSFPGRSNYGYTF.